The 17 T cell receptor beta chains below were found in one sample sequenced in a study of blood T cells in healthy people across ages. Next came a second PCR, run for about 7 to 12 cycles, which used a sample-barcoded 5' primer along with a J-beta primer mix. TCRdb re-derived calls from the 5' RACE reads in MiXCR, one entry per CDR3 protein. The data hold under 800,000 distinct CDR3 sequences, with more than 20% observed a single time. The sequenced sample consisted of blood. The receptors come from a man in his 70s in good health.

This clonotype was recorded a few times. The J gene is TRBJ2-5, the V gene TRBV21-1. TRBV21-1 is termed a pseudogene. CDR3 length equals 14 residues. The CDR3 is CASSKYGIQETQYF. CDR3 DNA sequence: TGTGCCAGCAGCAAATATGGGATCCAAGAGACCCAGTACTTC.

The J gene is TRBJ2-7, the V gene TRBV5-1, with 7 bases fitting TRBD2. The CDR3 length is 15 residues. Germline CDR1 and CDR2: SGHRS and YFSETQ. J gave up 4 bases and V 6 bases, and 13 bases lay outside the gene matches. Here the CDR3 reads CASNPNGGGSYEQYF. The CDR3 coding sequence is TGCGCCAGCAACCCCAATGGGGGAGGGAGTTACGAGCAGTACTTC.

The chain combines TRBV20-1 with TRBJ2-5; TRBD2 matches at 13 bases. The J call may be incorrect, as the DNA end agrees better with TRBJ2-7. The CDR3 is 18 residues long. In germline, CDR1 is DFQATT, CDR2 SNEGSKA (reference sequence). Here the CDR3 DNA reads TGCAGTGCTAGAGATCTAGCAAGACTAGCGGGAGGATGGGGCGAGCAGTACTTC. Translating it yields CSARDLARLAGGWGEQYF.

The V call is TRBV18, the J call TRBJ2-5, with D possibly TRBD1 on 5 matching bases. Germline V CDR1 and CDR2: KGHSH, LQKENI. The CDR3 spans 15 residues. Trimming removed 6 bases from V and 3 bases from J, with 17 bases in between. This chain's CDR3 is CASSPVPTAKETQYF. The CDR3 DNA sequence: TGTGCCAGCTCTCCCGTCCCGACAGCAAAAGAGACCCAGTACTTC.

This clonotype was recorded at least ten times. An end of the junction does not agree with germline; a read error may underlie this. The chain has TRBV7-8 and TRBJ2-7; TRBD2 might be the D (6 bases). The length of the CDR3 is 11 residues. Germline CDR1 SGHVS, CDR2 FQNEAQ. The CDR3 DNA reads TGTGCCAGCAGCTTAGGGGACTCGAAATTCTTC. This encodes CASSLGDSKFF.

The sample holds a few counts of this clonotype. The rearrangement uses TRBV7-2 and TRBJ2-7, with 7 bases aligning to TRBD2. The trim removed 9 bases at V and 2 bases at J, leaving 7 bases unmatched. CDR1 and CDR2 from the germline V gene are SGHTA and FQGNSA. The CDR3 has 13 residues. The CDR3 loop is CASGSGNPYEQYF. DNA for the CDR3: TGTGCCAGTGGCAGCGGGAACCCCTACGAGCAGTACTTC.

This clonotype appeared a few times. V and J are TRBV7-9 and TRBJ1-5; 9 bases match TRBD1. V shed 3 bases, J shed 2 bases, and the junction held 8 bases outside the gene matches. This CDR3 region has 17 residues. The germline CDR1 and CDR2 sequences are SEHNR and FQNEAQ (reference sequence). In DNA form, the CDR3 reads TGTGCCAGCAGCTTCCAGGGACAGGGTGATGGCAATCAGCCCCAGCATTTT. Residues: CASSFQGQGDGNQPQHF.

This clonotype was found a few times. J is TRBJ2-7 and V is TRBV21-1; the table names TRBD2, a call not compared with the DNA. TRBV21-1 is an annotated pseudogene. This CDR3 comprises 16 residues. CDR3 loop: CASSRPGLSGSYEQYF. CDR3 in DNA: TGTGCCAGCAGCCGTCCGGGACTATCGGGCTCCTACGAGCAGTACTTC.

The rearrangement links TRBV12-3 or TRBV12-4 to TRBJ2-7; D not resolved. The ends were cut back, 6 bases at V and 7 bases at J, with 16 bases in the middle. The CDR3 length is 13 residues. CDR3 loop: CASRPDVVREQYF. The CDR3 nucleotides read TGTGCCAGCAGACCGGACGTAGTTCGAGAGCAGTACTTC.

This clonotype occurred many times. The V and J genes are TRBV29-1 and TRBJ1-1; D is uncertain. The germline V gene encodes CDR1 SQVTM and CDR2 ANQGSEA. The CDR3 sequence is 12 residues long. V was cut by 6 bases and J by 0 bases, with 8 bases left in between. CDR3 sequence reads: CSVDGLNTEAFF. DNA for the CDR3: TGCAGCGTCGACGGGTTGAACACTGAAGCTTTCTTT.

V and J are TRBV6-4 and TRBJ2-3; D tentatively fits TRBD1 or TRBD2 (5 bases each). The CDR3 runs to 21 residues. The ends were cut back, 1 base at V and 6 bases at J, with 32 bases in the middle. Germline values: CDR1 MRHNA, CDR2 SNTAGT. The CDR3 is CASSDCVVDRPGTRGPDTQYF. CDR3 in DNA: TGTGCCAGCAGTGACTGCGTGGTCGACAGACCCGGGACCCGAGGTCCCGATACGCAGTATTTT.

This sequence joins TRBV30 and TRBJ1-1, with 8 bases fitting TRBD1. After removal of 5 bases from V and 5 bases from J, the junction contained 7 bases not matched to a gene. This CDR3 is built from 13 residues. Looked up from germline, CDR1 is GTSNPN and CDR2 is SVGIG (reference sequence). CDR3 DNA sequence: TGTGCCTGGGGGACAGGTGGAGAGACTGAAGCTTTCTTT. Residues: CAWGTGGETEAFF.

V gene TRBV4-1 combines with J gene TRBJ2-7; 9 bases are a match to TRBD2. The CDR3 runs to 15 residues. CDR1 and CDR2 from the germline V gene are MGHRA and YSYEKL. V dropped 0 bases and J dropped 5; count of bases not matched to a gene: 5. The CDR3 protein is CASSQERLAGHEQYF. The DNA for the CDR3 is TGCGCCAGCAGCCAAGAGCGGCTAGCGGGACACGAGCAGTACTTC.

In this sample, this clonotype turned up a few times. The chain has TRBV3-1 and TRBJ1-2; weak D call: TRBD1 (5 bases). Trimming shortened V by 3 bases and J by 2 bases, and 7 bases separated the two germline ends. CDR3 size: 13 residues. The germline V gene encodes CDR1 LGHDT and CDR2 YNNKEL (reference sequence). CDR3 in DNA: TGTGCCAGCAGCCAGGGGACGAACTATGGCTACACCTTC. Its protein product is CASSQGTNYGYTF.

The sample holds a few counts of this clonotype. The chain couples TRBV4-1 to TRBJ1-5; maybe TRBD1 (6 bases). The CDR3 has 17 amino acids. Trimming removed 3 bases at V and 0 bases at J, with 15 bases between. The germline gives CDR1 MGHRA, CDR2 YSYEKL. CDR3 coding DNA: TGCGCCAGCAGCCACAGCGACAGGACTAATAGCAATCAGCCCCAGCATTTT. This translates into CASSHSDRTNSNQPQHF.

Many counts were recorded for this clonotype. The chain joins TRBV14 to TRBJ2-7, with D possibly being TRBD1 (5 bases). Germline V lookup: CDR1 SGHDN, CDR2 FVKESK. This CDR3 region has 17 residues. The V gene lost 1 base and the J gene lost 0 bases, with 16 bases spanning the gap. The CDR3 loop reads CASSQGSFRVPSYEQYF. The CDR3 nucleotides are TGTGCCAGCAGCCAAGGCTCCTTCAGGGTCCCCTCCTACGAGCAGTACTTC. The entire variable domain, with the rest obtained from reference TRBV14 and TRBJ2-7, is as follows: EAGVTQFPSHSVIEKGQTVTLRCDPISGHDNLYWYRRVMGKEIKFLLHFVKESKQDESGMPNNRFLAERTGGTYSTLKVQPAELEDSGVYFCASSQGSFRVPSYEQYFGPGTRLTVT.

This clonotype was recorded many times. The rearrangement uses TRBV9 and TRBJ2-7; 8 bases map to TRBD1. The junction had 5 bases not matched to a gene; V was cut back by 4 bases and J by 5 bases. CDR1 and CDR2 (germline): SGDLS, YYNGEE. The CDR3 covers 13 residues. The DNA for the CDR3 is TGTGCCAGCAGCCCCAGGGGGCGAGACGAGCAGTACTTC. It is translated as CASSPRGRDEQYF. Together with reference TRBV9 and TRBJ2-7, the CDR3 gives the full variable domain: DSGVTQTPKHLITATGQRVTLRCSPRSGDLSVYWYQQSLDQGLQFLIQYYNGEERAKGNILERFSAQQFPDLHSELNLSSLELGDSALYFCASSPRGRDEQYFGPGTRLTVT.